Here is one TCR beta chain with its context. These data originate in a study of control samples from healthy donors and cancer patients. Assay: immunoSEQ multiplex PCR; the TCRdb copy retains only in-frame clones and omits some. The sample has 200,000 to 250,000 clones, around 94% seen once. The sample taken for sequencing was blood. The clonotype originates from a man in his forties or fifties in good health.

CDR3 coding DNA: TGTGCCAGCAGTAGGGACTCCCTGAACACTGAAGCTTTCTTT. Encoded protein: CASSRDSLNTEAFF. The chain carries TRBV6-5 and TRBJ1-1; D may be TRBD1 (5 bases). Looked up from germline, CDR1 is MNHEY and CDR2 is SVGAGI. There are 14 residues in the CDR3. The germline V and J ends were trimmed by 5 bases and 0 bases, with 10 bases remaining between them.